These T cell receptor beta chains were read from a single sample in a study of cytomegalovirus exposure and HLA in healthy donors. Data came from immunoSEQ multiplex PCR; TCRdb stores just in-frame clones and leaves some out. Here the sample spans 95,000 to 100,000 clones, roughly three quarters being singletons. The sequenced sample was PBMCs. All receptors come from a female donor in good health and CMV-seronegative. Both conserved end residues are part of each CDR3. Fields, in order: CDR3 length, D gene, J gene, V gene, CDR3 protein. A D gene is named only where the DNA matches it firmly.

len: 16; d_gene: -; j_gene: TRBJ1-5; v_gene: TRBV19; CDR3aa: CASKSYTSNSNQPQHF
len: 13; d_gene: -; j_gene: TRBJ1-2; v_gene: TRBV19; CDR3aa: CASSTGHIYGYTF
len: 16; d_gene: -; j_gene: TRBJ1-4; v_gene: TRBV5-1; CDR3aa: CASSLEGARANEKLFF
len: 15; d_gene: TRBD1; j_gene: TRBJ1-1; v_gene: TRBV5-6; CDR3aa: CASSLLTGIDTEAFF
len: 14; d_gene: TRBD2; j_gene: TRBJ2-1; v_gene: TRBV27; CDR3aa: CASTFNPRGGEQFF
len: 15; d_gene: TRBD1; j_gene: TRBJ2-1; v_gene: TRBV6-5; CDR3aa: CASSRGQDSYNEQFF
len: 24; d_gene: TRBD2; j_gene: TRBJ2-4; v_gene: TRBV2; CDR3aa: CASSERPPAGTSDRYALAKNIQYF
len: 14; d_gene: TRBD1; j_gene: TRBJ1-6; v_gene: TRBV5-1; CDR3aa: CASSFGQAGSPLHF
len: 15; d_gene: -; j_gene: TRBJ2-2; v_gene: TRBV5-1; CDR3aa: CASSLPGVSTGELFF
len: 16; d_gene: TRBD2; j_gene: TRBJ2-1; v_gene: TRBV7-2; CDR3aa: CASSAALAGVYNEQFF
len: 15; d_gene: TRBD1; j_gene: TRBJ2-7; v_gene: TRBV5-4; CDR3aa: CASSLRTGEKYEQYF
len: 14; d_gene: TRBD2; j_gene: TRBJ2-5; v_gene: TRBV7-9; CDR3aa: CASSLGTSGETQYF
len: 15; d_gene: TRBD1; j_gene: TRBJ1-3; v_gene: TRBV7-4; CDR3aa: CASSSGQGPGNTIYF
len: 14; d_gene: TRBD1; j_gene: TRBJ1-6; v_gene: TRBV29-1; CDR3aa: CSVAAGTGNSPLHF
len: 18; d_gene: -; j_gene: TRBJ2-6; v_gene: TRBV28; CDR3aa: CASSWEGEIQSGANVLTF
len: 12; d_gene: TRBD1; j_gene: -; v_gene: TRBV28; CDR3aa: CAAEGARYEQYF
len: 14; d_gene: TRBD1; j_gene: TRBJ2-2; v_gene: TRBV5-5; CDR3aa: CASSPQTGAGELFF
len: 14; d_gene: -; j_gene: TRBJ2-5; v_gene: TRBV6-1; CDR3aa: CASSEGGAGETQYF
len: 14; d_gene: TRBD1; j_gene: TRBJ2-7; v_gene: TRBV27; CDR3aa: CASSRTGWPYEQYF
len: 14; d_gene: -; j_gene: TRBJ1-2; v_gene: TRBV30; CDR3aa: CAWSEGQPSDGYTF
len: 16; d_gene: TRBD1; j_gene: TRBJ2-2; v_gene: TRBV27; CDR3aa: CASSSGQTLNTGELFF
len: 16; d_gene: TRBD1; j_gene: TRBJ1-1; v_gene: TRBV5-1; CDR3aa: CASSSRTGGAATEAFF
len: 15; d_gene: TRBD2; j_gene: TRBJ2-5; v_gene: TRBV7-8; CDR3aa: CASSLVRLAGETQYF
len: 14; d_gene: TRBD2; j_gene: TRBJ2-1; v_gene: TRBV29-1; CDR3aa: CSTVGTSSYNEQFF
len: 17; d_gene: TRBD1; j_gene: TRBJ1-4; v_gene: TRBV5-1; CDR3aa: CASSLGQGSTTNEKLFF
len: 14; d_gene: -; j_gene: TRBJ2-7; v_gene: TRBV4-3; CDR3aa: CASSHRGGNYEQYF
len: 15; d_gene: TRBD2; j_gene: TRBJ2-2; v_gene: TRBV2; CDR3aa: CASSNSGGSTGELFF
len: 13; d_gene: -; j_gene: TRBJ2-3; v_gene: TRBV18; CDR3aa: CASSRYSTDTQYF
len: 11; d_gene: -; j_gene: TRBJ2-1; v_gene: TRBV20-1; CDR3aa: CSARLYNEQFF
len: 16; d_gene: -; j_gene: TRBJ1-4; v_gene: TRBV30; CDR3aa: CAWSVKSGNSREKLFF
len: 13; d_gene: -; j_gene: TRBJ2-4; v_gene: TRBV7-9; CDR3aa: CASSLAQRGMQYF
len: 13; d_gene: TRBD2; j_gene: TRBJ2-5; v_gene: TRBV6-5; CDR3aa: CASSRGGGETQYF
len: 14; d_gene: TRBD1; j_gene: TRBJ1-5; v_gene: TRBV19; CDR3aa: CASRRTGAGQPQHF
len: 14; d_gene: TRBD1; j_gene: TRBJ2-1; v_gene: TRBV19; CDR3aa: CASTPQGANNEQFF
len: 14; d_gene: TRBD1; j_gene: TRBJ1-2; v_gene: TRBV14; CDR3aa: CASSREDRVDGYTF
len: 15; d_gene: TRBD1; j_gene: TRBJ1-1; v_gene: TRBV5-4; CDR3aa: CASSLDRGRGGRAFF
len: 12; d_gene: -; j_gene: TRBJ1-1; v_gene: TRBV29-1; CDR3aa: CSVKTGNTEAFF
len: 16; d_gene: TRBD2; j_gene: TRBJ2-2; v_gene: TRBV2; CDR3aa: CASSVYSGSSAGELFF
len: 16; d_gene: -; j_gene: TRBJ1-3; v_gene: TRBV6-6; CDR3aa: CASSYLRGGSGNTIYF
len: 13; d_gene: -; j_gene: TRBJ1-1; v_gene: TRBV7-9; CDR3aa: CASSLSGDTEAFF